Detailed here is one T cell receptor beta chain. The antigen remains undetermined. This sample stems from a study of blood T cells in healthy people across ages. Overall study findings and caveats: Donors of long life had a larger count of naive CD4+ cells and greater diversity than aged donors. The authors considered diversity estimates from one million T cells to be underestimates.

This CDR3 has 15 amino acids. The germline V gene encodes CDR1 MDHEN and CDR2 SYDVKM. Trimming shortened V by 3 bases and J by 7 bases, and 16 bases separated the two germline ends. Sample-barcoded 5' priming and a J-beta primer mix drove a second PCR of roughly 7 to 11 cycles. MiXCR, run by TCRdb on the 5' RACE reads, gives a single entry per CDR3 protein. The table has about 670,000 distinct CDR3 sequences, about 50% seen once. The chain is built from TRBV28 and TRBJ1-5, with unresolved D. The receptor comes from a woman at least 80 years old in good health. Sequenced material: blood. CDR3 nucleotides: TGTGCCAGCAGTTTTCTGGCAGGCGGTAAACAGCCCCAGCATTTT. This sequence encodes CASSFLAGGKQPQHF.